These 31 T cell receptor beta chains came from one sample sequenced in a study of cytomegalovirus exposure and HLA in healthy donors. This PCR relied on a set of 60 Vbeta primers and 13 Jbeta primers. Measured with immunoSEQ multiplex PCR; TCRdb has only the in-frame clones, and not every one. The profile shows some 56,000 clones, about 57% of them singletons. Sequenced: PBMCs. The receptors derive from a human donor in good health.

The genes are TRBV6-6 and TRBJ1-3; D is unresolved. The ends were cut back, 6 bases at V and 9 bases at J, with 18 bases in the middle. The CDR3 has 14 residues. The V gene's germline CDR1 is MNHNY and CDR2 SVGAGI (reference sequence). CDR3 in amino acids: CASRPERGSGTIYF. DNA of the CDR3: TGTGCCAGCAGGCCCGAGAGAGGTTCGGGCACCATATATTTT.

This rearrangement joins TRBV7-2 to TRBJ1-5, with 11 bases aligning to TRBD1. V was clipped by 5 bases and J by 9 bases; unmatched bases: 6. Germline V lookup: CDR1 SGHTA, CDR2 FQGNSA. This CDR3 is built from 14 residues. CDR3 DNA sequence: TGTGCCAGCAGCCTAGGACAGGGGGCGAGGCCCCAGCATTTT. It specifies CASSLGQGARPQHF.

In this sample, this clone turned up once. The rearrangement uses TRBV7-9 and TRBJ1-1, with D perhaps TRBD1 (6 bases). The CDR3 sequence is 13 residues long. Germline V gene data show CDR1 as SEHNR and CDR2 as FQNEAQ (reference sequence). V was trimmed by 3 bases and J by 4 bases, leaving 9 bases between them. DNA of the CDR3: TGTGCCAGCAGCTTCACAGGGCGCACTGAAGCTTTCTTT. It yields the protein CASSFTGRTEAFF. Together with reference TRBV7-9 and TRBJ1-1, the CDR3 gives the full variable domain: DTGVSQNPRHKITKRGQNVTFRCDPISEHNRLYWYRQTLGQGPEFLTYFQNEAQLEKSRLLSDRFSAERPKGSFSTLEIQRTEQGDSAMYLCASSFTGRTEAFFGQGTRLTVV.

This clone was seen a handful of times. The chain carries TRBV2 and TRBJ1-1, with a tentative D call TRBD1 (5 bases). This CDR3 region has 14 residues. Per the germline V gene, CDR1 is SNHLY and CDR2 is FYNNEI. Trimming removed 4 bases at V and 2 bases at J, with 11 bases between. CDR3 loop: CASSVWQGNTEAFF. The CDR3 DNA reads as TGTGCCAGCAGTGTGTGGCAGGGTAACACTGAAGCTTTCTTT.

The CDR3 is CASSQEPSGGYYEQYF. CDR3 bases: TGCGCCAGCAGCCAAGAGCCCAGCGGGGGGTACTACGAGCAGTACTTC. The chain is built from TRBV4-1 and TRBJ2-7, with TRBD2 matching over 9 bases. V was clipped by 0 bases and J by 3 bases; unmatched bases: 6. The CDR3 loop spans 16 amino acids. Germline CDR1 reads MGHRA; CDR2 reads YSYEKL.

A word on this clone: A read error may account for a junction end that differs from germline. The chain is built from TRBV7-9 and TRBJ2-7; 12 bases match TRBD2. The CDR3 length is 15 residues. Germline CDR1 reads SEHNR; CDR2 reads FQNEAQ (reference sequence). CDR3 DNA: TGTTCCAGCAGCGTTGCTAGCGGGGGGGGCTACGAGCAGTACTTC. It translates to CSSSVASGGGYEQYF.

The chain couples TRBV7-3 to TRBJ2-1; 11 bases map to TRBD2. CDR1 SGHTA and CDR2 FQGTGA come from the germline V gene. The length of the CDR3 is 15 residues. J lost 6 bases, V lost 3 bases, and 4 bases had no gene match. As DNA, the CDR3 is TGTGCCAGCAGCTTCGGTAGCGGGGGGGCCAATGAGCAGTTCTTC. Residues: CASSFGSGGANEQFF.

The rearrangement joins TRBV13 to TRBJ2-5, with D possibly matching TRBD1 (6 bases). The J call is uncertain, as TRBJ2-7 better fits the DNA end. The CDR3 totals 14 residues. CDR1 PRHDT and CDR2 FYEKMQ come from the germline V gene (reference sequence). The CDR3 loop reads CASSLEGGSYEQYF. The CDR3 region has the DNA TGTGCCAGCAGCTTAGAAGGGGGCTCCTACGAGCAGTACTTC.

The chain is built from TRBV4-1 and TRBJ2-5; TRBD2 might be the D (6 bases). This CDR3 has 16 residues. Between the trimmed V and J ends, which lost 2 bases and 0 bases, there was a span of 13 bases. The germline CDR1 and CDR2 sequences are MGHRA and YSYEKL. Written as DNA, the CDR3 is TGCGCCAGCAGCCAATATGGGACTTCGTACCAAGAGACCCAGTACTTC. This translates into CASSQYGTSYQETQYF.

This clone has just a few counts. The rearrangement uses TRBV4-1 and TRBJ1-2; D not certain. V gave up 0 bases and J gave up 0 bases, with 8 bases separating them. CDR1 is MGHRA and CDR2 is YSYEKL in the germline V gene. There are 15 residues in the CDR3. For the CDR3, the DNA is TGCGCCAGCAGCCAAGAACAACGAACTAACTATGGCTACACCTTC. It translates to CASSQEQRTNYGYTF.

The rearrangement uses TRBV19 and TRBJ1-2; D remains ambiguous. From germline, CDR1 is LNHDA and CDR2 SQIVND (reference sequence). Trimming left V 4 bases short and J 2 bases short, with 14 bases between. The CDR3 contains 15 residues. The DNA for the CDR3 is TGTGCCAGTAGTACCACCCACGCCGGGAACTATGGCTACACCTTC. It is translated as CASSTTHAGNYGYTF. The whole variable domain, filled in from reference TRBV19 and TRBJ1-2, reads DGGITQSPKYLFRKEGQNVTLSCEQNLNHDAMYWYRQDPGQGLRLIYYSQIVNDFQKGDIAEGYSVSREKKESFPLTVTSAQKNPTAFYLCASSTTHAGNYGYTFGSGTRLTVV.

V is TRBV2 and J is TRBJ2-7, with 14 bases lining up with TRBD2. Germline V gene sequence: CDR1 SNHLY, CDR2 FYNNEI. This CDR3 comprises 14 residues. J lost 7 bases, V lost 7 bases, and 6 bases had no gene match. The CDR3 coding sequence is TGTGCCAGCATGGGACTAGCGGGGGCCGGGGAGCAGTACTTC. Its translation is CASMGLAGAGEQYF.

This clone was counted a few times. The gene calls are TRBV23-1 and TRBJ2-7; 9 positions match TRBD1. TRBV23-1 falls under the ORF class, with uncertain function. V was pared by 3 bases and J by 5 bases, with 20 bases of the junction left unmatched. This CDR3 region has 19 residues. In DNA form, the CDR3 reads TGCGCCAGCAGTCATACCGTGCCCCACAGGGGGCAGACGTTCCACGAGCAGTACTTC. This sequence encodes CASSHTVPHRGQTFHEQYF.

The V gene is TRBV7-3, the J gene TRBJ2-2, with D unresolved. Germline V gene lookup returns CDR1 SGHTA and CDR2 FQGTGA. Deletions cut 3 bases from V and 5 bases from J, with 4 bases between. CDR3 length equals 12 residues. The CDR3 is CASSLSTGELFF. The DNA of the CDR3 is TGTGCCAGCAGCTTGTCAACCGGGGAGCTGTTTTTT.

The V call is TRBV6-5, the J call TRBJ2-7, with TRBD2 identical over 7 bases. The germline CDR1 and CDR2 sequences are MNHEY and SVGAGI. This CDR3 has 13 residues. With V trimmed by 11 bases and J by 2 bases, 9 bases remained unmatched. The CDR3 reads CAVGRERPYEQYF. The CDR3 DNA follows: TGTGCCGTTGGGAGGGAGAGGCCCTACGAGCAGTACTTC.

This chain links TRBV5-1 with TRBJ2-7; 10 nucleotides line up with TRBD2. V trimming: 6 bases; J trimming: 0 bases; junction bases outside the gene matches: 6. This CDR3 is built from 15 residues. Germline V lookup: CDR1 SGHRS, CDR2 YFSETQ. Here the CDR3 reads CASTFSGGSSYEQYF. CDR3 sequence (DNA): TGCGCCAGCACCTTTAGCGGGGGGAGCTCCTACGAGCAGTACTTC.

V gene TRBV5-1 combines with J gene TRBJ2-4; 8 bases fit TRBD2. V was clipped by 4 bases and J by 7 bases; unmatched bases: 4. The CDR3 runs 13 residues. CDR1 SGHRS and CDR2 YFSETQ come from the germline V gene. The CDR3 loop reads CASSPGRENIQYF. CDR3 coding DNA: TGCGCCAGCAGCCCCGGGAGGGAGAACATTCAGTACTTC.

The chain recombines TRBV30 with TRBJ1-6; 7 bases align to TRBD1. From germline, CDR1 is GTSNPN and CDR2 SVGIG (reference sequence). CDR3 length: 14 residues. J was trimmed by 9 bases and V by 4 bases; bases with no gene match: 9. The DNA for the CDR3 is TGTGCCTGGAACAACAGGGGTGACGGTTCACCCCTCCACTTT. Amino acid sequence: CAWNNRGDGSPLHF.

V is TRBV27 and J is TRBJ1-4; TRBD1 aligns across 7 bases. With V trimmed by 4 bases and J by 3 bases, 2 bases remained unmatched. Germline CDR1 is MNHEY and CDR2 is SMNVEV (reference sequence). The CDR3 is made up of 14 amino acids. The CDR3 here is CASSYRGANEKLFF. In DNA, the CDR3 is TGTGCCAGCAGTTACAGGGGAGCTAATGAAAAACTGTTTTTT.

The gene calls are TRBV4-1 and TRBJ1-4, with unresolved D. The CDR3 contains 15 residues. The V and J ends lost 0 bases and 5 bases respectively, with 10 bases between them. Germline CDR1 reads MGHRA; CDR2 reads YSYEKL. CDR3 coding DNA: TGCGCCAGCAGCCAAGAGCACAGAGAAAATGAAAAACTGTTTTTT. Amino acid sequence: CASSQEHRENEKLFF.

The gene calls are TRBV5-1 and TRBJ2-3, with no clear D. V was pared by 4 bases and J by 0 bases, with 9 bases between. The CDR3 consists of 14 residues. CDR1 and CDR2 from the germline V gene are SGHRS and YFSETQ. The CDR3 spells CASSPMTSTDTQYF. The CDR3 region has the DNA TGCGCCAGCAGCCCGATGACTAGCACAGATACGCAGTATTTT.

V and J are TRBV6-6 and TRBJ2-4; 8 bases line up with TRBD2. Per germline, CDR1 MNHNY and CDR2 SVGAGI (reference sequence). The J segment lost 6 bases and the V segment lost 2 bases, leaving 6 bases of the junction unmatched. This CDR3 region has 15 residues. CDR3: CASSYTGTRPNIQYF. In DNA, the CDR3 is TGTGCCAGCAGTTACACCGGGACTAGGCCAAACATTCAGTACTTC.

The chain has TRBV23-1 and TRBJ2-6, with 9 positions matching TRBD1. TRBV23-1 qualifies as an ORF whose function is uncertain. Trimming removed 4 bases from V and 0 bases from J; junction bases left unmatched: 19. The CDR3 length is 22 residues. For the CDR3, the DNA is TGCGCCAGCAGTCCTCTAAGAGGAAGGGACAGGGAACCATTCTCTGGGGCCAACGTCCTGACTTTC. Translation: CASSPLRGRDREPFSGANVLTF.

The chain couples TRBV9 to TRBJ2-5, with TRBD1 matching over 8 bases. This CDR3 spans 14 amino acids. V shed 2 bases, J shed 4 bases, and the junction held 4 bases outside the gene matches. Germline CDR1 SGDLS, CDR2 YYNGEE. The CDR3 DNA reads as TGTGCCAGCAGCGTCCCAGGGGGCTCAGAGACCCAGTACTTC. Protein sequence: CASSVPGGSETQYF.

The chain is built from TRBV19 and TRBJ1-2; TRBD1 might be the D (5 bases). Trimming pared 7 bases from V and 7 bases from J, leaving 25 bases between. The CDR3 sequence is 16 residues long. Germline V gene lookup returns CDR1 LNHDA and CDR2 SQIVND (reference sequence). CDR3: CASTGTGSLLRGGYTF. CDR3 in DNA: TGTGCCAGTACGGGCACAGGCTCACTTCTAAGGGGTGGCTACACCTTC. The whole variable domain, filled in from reference TRBV19 and TRBJ1-2, reads DGGITQSPKYLFRKEGQNVTLSCEQNLNHDAMYWYRQDPGQGLRLIYYSQIVNDFQKGDIAEGYSVSREKKESFPLTVTSAQKNPTAFYLCASTGTGSLLRGGYTFGSGTRLTVV.

J is TRBJ1-5 and V is TRBV7-3; D gene uncertain. This CDR3 has 13 amino acids. The germline V gene has CDR1 SGHTA and CDR2 FQGTGA. V lost 5 bases to trimming and J lost 6 bases, with 11 bases between them. The CDR3 bases are TGTGCCAGCAGCCCGGGAGTAGGTCAGCCCCAGCATTTT. Protein sequence: CASSPGVGQPQHF.

The chain joins TRBV7-8 to TRBJ2-7, with TRBD1 as a possible D gene (6 bases). Germline CDR1 reads SGHVS; CDR2 reads FQNEAQ. There are 14 residues in the CDR3. Trimming removed 5 bases from V and 6 bases from J, with 17 bases in between. The CDR3 coding sequence is TGTGCCAGCAGCCCGATGGGCCCAGGGGCCGAGCAGTACTTC. It encodes CASSPMGPGAEQYF.

This chain links TRBV19 with TRBJ1-5; D is perhaps TRBD1 (6 bases). Germline CDR1 is LNHDA and CDR2 is SQIVND (reference sequence). The CDR3 totals 15 residues. The germline V and J ends were trimmed by 6 bases and 3 bases, with 15 bases remaining between them. CDR3 sequence (DNA): TGTGCCAGTAGCCAGGGGCCTCAGGCCAATCAGCCCCAGCATTTT. It is translated as CASSQGPQANQPQHF.

This chain connects TRBV6-5 to TRBJ2-1; a weak D match, TRBD1 (5 bases). The V end was cut by 7 bases, the J end by 10 bases, with 11 bases between. This CDR3 has 11 residues. The germline V gene has CDR1 MNHEY and CDR2 SVGAGI. CDR3 loop: CASNLGVEQFF. Written as DNA, the CDR3 is TGTGCCAGCAACTTAGGGGTAGAGCAGTTCTTC.

The rearrangement links TRBV6-6 to TRBJ2-1; D unresolved. The germline V gene has CDR1 MNHNY and CDR2 SVGAGI (reference sequence). Deletions cut 7 bases from V and 3 bases from J, with 4 bases between. The CDR3 loop spans 11 amino acids. DNA for the CDR3: TGTGCCAGCAACAACTACAATGAGCAGTTCTTC. Translated, it gives CASNNYNEQFF.

The chain couples TRBV10-3 to TRBJ1-1; no reliable D call. The germline CDR1 and CDR2 sequences are ENHRY and SYGVKD. The CDR3 loop spans 12 amino acids. V was clipped by 0 bases and J by 7 bases, with 6 bases between them. The CDR3 is CAISESGGEAFF. CDR3 DNA sequence: TGTGCCATCAGTGAGTCCGGTGGTGAAGCTTTCTTT.